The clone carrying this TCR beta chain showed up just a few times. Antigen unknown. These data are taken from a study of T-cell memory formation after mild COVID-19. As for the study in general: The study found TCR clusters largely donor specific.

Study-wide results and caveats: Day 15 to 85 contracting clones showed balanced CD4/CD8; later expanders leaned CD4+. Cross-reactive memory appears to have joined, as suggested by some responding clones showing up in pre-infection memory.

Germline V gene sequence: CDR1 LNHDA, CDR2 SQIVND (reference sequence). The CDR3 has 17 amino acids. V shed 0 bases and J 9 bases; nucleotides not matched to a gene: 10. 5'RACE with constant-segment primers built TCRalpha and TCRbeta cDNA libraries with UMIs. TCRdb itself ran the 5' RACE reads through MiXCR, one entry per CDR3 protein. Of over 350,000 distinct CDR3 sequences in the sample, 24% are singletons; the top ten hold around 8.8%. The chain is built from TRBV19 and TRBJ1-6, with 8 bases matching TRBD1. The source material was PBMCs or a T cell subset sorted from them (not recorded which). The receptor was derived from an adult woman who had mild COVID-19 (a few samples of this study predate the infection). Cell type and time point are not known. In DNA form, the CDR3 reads TGTGCCAGTAGTATAGATCTCTACAGGGGGACGAGTTCACCCCTCCACTTT. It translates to CASSIDLYRGTSSPLHF.